The present TCR beta chain was sequenced within a study of cytomegalovirus exposure and HLA in healthy donors. Broader study findings: In a later analysis, a missense DCLRE1C variant was linked to TCR beta V- and J-gene trimming. Researchers catalogued some 160 TCR beta chains as cytomegalovirus-associated. Of the V segments, some could not be distinguished, including TRBV6-2 and TRBV6-3, and were excluded.

In the case of this clone: Its antigen remains unknown.

The PCR made use of 60 Vbeta and 13 Jbeta primers. Generated by immunoSEQ multiplex PCR, the TCRdb table keeps only in-frame clones and is missing some. The sample lists 150,000 to 200,000 clones, about 78% occurring once. Germline values: CDR1 SGDLS, CDR2 YYNGEE. This CDR3 has 16 residues. The chain employs TRBV9 and TRBJ2-5, with 11 bases identical to TRBD1. Matching the DNA end better, TRBJ2-7 makes the J call doubtful. This receptor was identified in a woman aged 50 to 60 in good health and CMV-seropositive. Sequenced material: PBMCs. In DNA, the CDR3 is TGTGCCAGCGGAGGCTTGCCGGGACAGGGGGCCTACGAGCAGTACTTC. Amino acid sequence: CASGGLPGQGAYEQYF.